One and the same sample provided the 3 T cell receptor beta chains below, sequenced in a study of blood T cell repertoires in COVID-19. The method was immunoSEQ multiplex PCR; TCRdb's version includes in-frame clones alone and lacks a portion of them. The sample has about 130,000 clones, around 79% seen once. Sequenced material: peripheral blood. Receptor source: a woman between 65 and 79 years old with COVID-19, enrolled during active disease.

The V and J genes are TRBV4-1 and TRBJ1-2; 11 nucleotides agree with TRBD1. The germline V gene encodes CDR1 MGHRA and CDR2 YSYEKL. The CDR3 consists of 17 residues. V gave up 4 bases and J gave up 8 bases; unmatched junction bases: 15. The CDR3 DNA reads TGCGCCAGCAGCCCCGGACAGGGGGCAGGTTTACCTGGGGGCTACACCTTC. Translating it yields CASSPGQGAGLPGGYTF.

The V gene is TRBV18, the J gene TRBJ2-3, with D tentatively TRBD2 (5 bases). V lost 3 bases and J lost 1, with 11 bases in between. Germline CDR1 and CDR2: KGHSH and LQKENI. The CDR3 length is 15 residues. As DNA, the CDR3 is TGTGCCAGCTCACCGGTCGCCGGGGGCACAGATACGCAGTATTTT. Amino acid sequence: CASSPVAGGTDTQYF.

CDR3 in amino acids: CASSLSTWTEAFF. CDR3 DNA: TGTGCCAGCAGCTTAAGTACATGGACTGAAGCTTTCTTT. The chain employs TRBV7-3 and TRBJ1-1; D is undetermined. Germline CDR1 is SGHTA and CDR2 is FQGTGA. V lost 1 base, J lost 5 bases, and 8 bases lay in between. This CDR3 is built from 13 residues.